This record looks at one TCR beta chain sequence and its context. As yet, its antigen is unknown. The time point is: late sampling 161 to 241 days after vaccination in three convalescent patients. Treatment here: approximately nine-day PBMC culture with coronavirus spike peptide pools or control peptides (ViraFEST assay). About 2 million PBMCs went into each well for culture with around 10 IU/ml IL-2 and 10 ug/ml peptide pools. There are 15 residues in the CDR3. The J segment lost 3 bases and the V segment lost 6 bases, leaving 8 bases of the junction unmatched. CDR1 is MNHEY and CDR2 is SMNVEV in the germline V gene (reference sequence). This entry is derived from a study of vaccination and CD4 T cells after COVID-19. Study as a whole: A median of approximately 100 days (range 35 to 161) separated diagnosis from post-COVID sampling. Overlapping peptides covering the spike proteins of SARS-CoV-2, HCoV-NL63, HCoV-OC43 and HCoV-229E were added to stimulate cells. Controls used CEFX viral epitopes (positive), HIV-1 Nef peptides (negative), or no peptide.

An Oncomine TCR Beta short-read assay was used to sequence the DNA from cultured CD4+ T cells. From the PCR reads, TCRdb called clonotypes with MiXCR, one entry per CDR3 protein. The profile shows more than 20,000 distinct CDR3 sequences, 30% to 35% of them singletons. The V call is TRBV27, the J call TRBJ2-3; 8 nucleotides align to TRBD2. The sample was CD4+ T cells from blood, cultured in vitro, taken about 7 months after SARS-CoV-2 vaccination. The clonotype comes from a human donor who had recovered from COVID-19. The CDR3 loop is CASRYLGGGTDTQYF. The CDR3 DNA sequence: TGTGCCAGCAGATACCTCGGGGGGGGGACAGATACGCAGTATTTT.